The next 13 T cell receptor beta chains were all read from a single sample in a study of T-cell reconstitution after alpha-beta-depleted transplantation in children. TCRbeta library construction was performed incorporating unique molecular identifiers. TCRdb reprocessed the PCR reads via MiXCR and lists one record per CDR3 protein. Of roughly 100,000 distinct CDR3 sequences listed, approximately 9.2% are singletons. This material consisted of PBMCs from the stem cell graft donor, taken from the stem cell graft. The source is a human donor who donated a stem cell graft to a child with congenital amegakaryocytic thrombocytopenia.

The sample holds many counts of this clonotype. This CDR3 is CASSLFTKAGAHGYTF. The CDR3 DNA reads TGTGCCAGCAGTTTATTCACCAAGGCGGGGGCCCATGGCTACACCTTC. V gene TRBV12-3 or TRBV12-4 combines with J gene TRBJ1-2, with D maybe TRBD1 (6 bases). The CDR3 is 16 amino acids. V was trimmed by 2 bases and J by 6 bases, leaving 19 bases between them.

This clonotype has at least ten counts. This chain connects TRBV12-3 or TRBV12-4 to TRBJ2-3, with 8 bases fitting TRBD1. This CDR3 region has 13 residues. After removal of 5 bases from V and 4 bases from J, the junction contained 2 bases not matched to a gene. For the CDR3, the DNA is TGTGCCAGCAGTGACAGGGGCGCAGATACGCAGTATTTT. This sequence encodes CASSDRGADTQYF.

Many counts were recorded for this clonotype. The CDR3 loop reads CSASRGAGELFF. Written as DNA, the CDR3 is TGCAGTGCTAGCAGGGGTGCCGGGGAGCTGTTTTTT. The J gene is TRBJ2-2, the V gene TRBV20-1, with D possibly being TRBD1 (6 bases). Germline-derived CDR1 and CDR2 are DFQATT and SNEGSKA (reference sequence). The germline V and J ends were trimmed by 3 bases and 6 bases, with 8 bases remaining between them. The CDR3 extends over 12 amino acids.

This clonotype was recorded at least ten times. This chain uses TRBV7-9 with TRBJ2-2, with TRBD1 identical over 9 bases. Looked up from germline, CDR1 is SEHNR and CDR2 is FQNEAQ (reference sequence). V lost 5 bases, J lost 4 bases, and 8 bases stayed unmatched. The CDR3 has 16 amino acids. This CDR3 reads CASSLTGGVSTGELFF. The DNA for the CDR3 is TGTGCCAGCAGCCTCACAGGGGGCGTTTCCACCGGGGAGCTGTTTTTT.

The CDR3 reads CASSQGGGSSYNEQFF. The CDR3 nucleotides are TGTGCCAGCAGCCAGGGCGGTGGCAGCTCCTACAATGAGCAGTTCTTC. The rearrangement links TRBV3-1 to TRBJ2-1; D call uncertain. V lost 3 bases and J lost 0, with 12 bases in between. Germline V gene lookup returns CDR1 LGHDT and CDR2 YNNKEL (reference sequence). The CDR3 runs to 16 residues.

This clonotype came up a few times. The gene calls are TRBV5-5 and TRBJ1-5; 7 nucleotides line up with TRBD1. The V and J ends lost 4 bases and 7 bases, in that order; junction bases with no gene match: 8. The CDR3 has 14 amino acids. Germline assignment: CDR1 SGHKS and CDR2 YYEKEE (reference sequence). The DNA of the CDR3 is TGTGCCAGCAGCCTACAGGGGAAGGAGCAGCCCCAGCATTTT. Translated, it gives CASSLQGKEQPQHF. Looking up the rest from reference TRBV5-5 and TRBJ1-5 gives the full variable domain: DAGVTQSPTHLIKTRGQQVTLRCSPISGHKSVSWYQQVLGQGPQFIFQYYEKEERGRGNFPDRFSARQFPNYSSELNVNALLLGDSALYLCASSLQGKEQPQHFGDGTRLSIL.

This clonotype was detected ten times or more. The chain joins TRBV5-1 to TRBJ2-3; TRBD2 agrees at 9 bases. Unmatched junction bases numbered 11, after V lost 1 base and J lost 2 bases. The CDR3 sequence is 18 residues long. CDR1 and CDR2 (germline): SGHRS, YFSETQ. CDR3 in amino acids: CASSLIPAGGAVTDTQYF. CDR3 sequence (DNA): TGCGCCAGCAGCTTGATTCCAGCGGGAGGTGCTGTCACAGATACGCAGTATTTT.

The chain is built from TRBV2 and TRBJ2-5, with D possibly being TRBD1 (6 bases). The V end lost 6 bases, the J end lost 1 base, and 9 bases lay between the germline ends. The CDR3 totals 13 residues. The germline CDR1 and CDR2 sequences are SNHLY and FYNNEI. The CDR3 is CASSLGAQETQYF. CDR3 in DNA: TGTGCCAGCAGCCTGGGGGCCCAAGAGACCCAGTACTTC.

This clonotype was seen repeatedly, ten times or more. The CDR3 spells CASSLGTEELYEQYF. CDR3 DNA: TGTGCCAGCAGCTTAGGGACTGAAGAGCTTTACGAGCAGTACTTC. The gene calls are TRBV7-2 and TRBJ2-7; perhaps TRBD2 as D (5 bases). CDR3 size: 15 residues. Germline values: CDR1 SGHTA, CDR2 FQGNSA. V was trimmed by 1 base and J by 4 bases, leaving 14 bases between them. Full variable domain (remainder filled in from reference TRBV7-2 and TRBJ2-7): GAGVSQSPSNKVTEKGKDVELRCDPISGHTALYWYRQSLGQGLEFLIYFQGNSAPDKSGLPSDRFSAERTGGSVSTLTIQRTQQEDSAVYLCASSLGTEELYEQYFGPGTRLTVT.

This clonotype was seen repeatedly, ten times or more. This chain's CDR3 is CAISESIGGASNQPQHF. The CDR3 DNA follows: TGTGCCATCAGTGAGTCAATCGGGGGGGCGAGCAATCAGCCCCAGCATTTT. The rearrangement links TRBV10-3 to TRBJ1-5; maybe TRBD1 (6 bases). The CDR3 contains 17 residues. Germline V gene lookup returns CDR1 ENHRY and CDR2 SYGVKD. V lost 0 bases and J lost 1, with 13 bases in between.

This clonotype showed up many times. The genes are TRBV7-2 and TRBJ2-7; D may match TRBD1 or TRBD2 (6 bases each). V dropped 3 bases and J dropped 4 bases, with 19 bases sitting between them. The CDR3 loop spans 16 amino acids. Germline V gene lookup returns CDR1 SGHTA and CDR2 FQGNSA. The CDR3 loop reads CASSFGGRGSLYEQYF. The CDR3 bases are TGTGCCAGCAGCTTCGGGGGCAGGGGATCGTTGTACGAGCAGTACTTC.

The sample holds a few counts of this clonotype. V gene TRBV5-1 combines with J gene TRBJ1-1, with D possibly TRBD1 on 5 matching bases. CDR1 is SGHRS and CDR2 is YFSETQ in the germline V gene. Between the trimmed V and J ends, which lost 0 bases and 1 base, there was a span of 13 bases. This CDR3 has 16 amino acids. CDR3 in DNA: TGCGCCAGCAGCTTGGTTGGGGGAGGCCCGAACACTGAAGCTTTCTTT. This sequence encodes CASSLVGGGPNTEAFF. Filled out from reference TRBV5-1 and TRBJ1-1, the complete variable domain reads KAGVTQTPRYLIKTRGQQVTLSCSPISGHRSVSWYQQTPGQGLQFLFEYFSETQRNKGNFPGRFSGRQFSNSRSEMNVSTLELGDSALYLCASSLVGGGPNTEAFFGQGTRLTVV.

This clonotype was recorded many times. This chain links TRBV5-1 with TRBJ2-1; no clear D. The CDR3 contains 13 residues. Germline CDR1 is SGHRS and CDR2 is YFSETQ. Trimming stripped 0 bases from V and 8 bases from J, with 9 bases between. The CDR3 DNA sequence: TGCGCCAGCAGCTTGGCTCCGGGTTATGAGCAGTTCTTC. Its protein is CASSLAPGYEQFF.